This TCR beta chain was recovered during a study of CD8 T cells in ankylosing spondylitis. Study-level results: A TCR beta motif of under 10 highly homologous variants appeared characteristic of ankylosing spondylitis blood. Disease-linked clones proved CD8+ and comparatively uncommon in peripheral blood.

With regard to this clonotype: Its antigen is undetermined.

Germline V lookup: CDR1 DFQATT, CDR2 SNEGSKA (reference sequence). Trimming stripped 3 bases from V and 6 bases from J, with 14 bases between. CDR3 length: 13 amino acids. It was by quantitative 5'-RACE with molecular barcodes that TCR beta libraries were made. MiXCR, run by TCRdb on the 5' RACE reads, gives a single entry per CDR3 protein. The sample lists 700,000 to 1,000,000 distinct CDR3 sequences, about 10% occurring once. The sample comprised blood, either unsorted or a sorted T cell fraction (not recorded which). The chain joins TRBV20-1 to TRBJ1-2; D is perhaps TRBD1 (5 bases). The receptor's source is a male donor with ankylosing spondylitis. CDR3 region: CSASSQGVDGYTF. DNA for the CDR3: TGCAGTGCTAGCAGCCAGGGAGTCGATGGCTACACCTTC.